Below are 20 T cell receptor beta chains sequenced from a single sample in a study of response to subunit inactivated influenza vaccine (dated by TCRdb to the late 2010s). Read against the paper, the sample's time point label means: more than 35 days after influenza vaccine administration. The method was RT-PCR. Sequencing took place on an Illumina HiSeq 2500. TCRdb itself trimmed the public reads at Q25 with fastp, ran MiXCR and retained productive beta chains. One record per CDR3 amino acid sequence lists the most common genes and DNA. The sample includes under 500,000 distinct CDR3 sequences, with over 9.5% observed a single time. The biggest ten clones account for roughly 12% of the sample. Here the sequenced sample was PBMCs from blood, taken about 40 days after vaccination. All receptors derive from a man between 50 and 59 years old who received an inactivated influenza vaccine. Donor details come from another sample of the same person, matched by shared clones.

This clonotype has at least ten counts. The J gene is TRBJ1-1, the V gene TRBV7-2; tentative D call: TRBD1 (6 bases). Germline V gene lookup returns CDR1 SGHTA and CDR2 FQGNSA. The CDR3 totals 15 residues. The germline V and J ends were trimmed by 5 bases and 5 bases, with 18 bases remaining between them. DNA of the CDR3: TGTGCCAGCAGCCCCCTCGGAGGGGGAGGGACTGAAGCTTTCTTT. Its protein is CASSPLGGGGTEAFF.

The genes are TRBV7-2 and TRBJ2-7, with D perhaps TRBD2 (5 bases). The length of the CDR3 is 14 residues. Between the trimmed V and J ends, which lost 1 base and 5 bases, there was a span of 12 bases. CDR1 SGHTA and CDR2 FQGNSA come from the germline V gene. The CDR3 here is CASSLVASGNEQYF. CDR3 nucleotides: TGTGCCAGCAGCTTAGTTGCCAGCGGAAACGAGCAGTACTTC.

The CDR3 loop is CSVTRRNTEAFF. The DNA for the CDR3 is TGCAGCGTCACCAGGAGGAACACTGAAGCTTTCTTT. The rearrangement joins TRBV29-1 to TRBJ1-1; D unclear. The CDR3 loop spans 12 amino acids. V dropped 6 bases and J dropped 1 base, with 9 bases sitting between them. CDR1 and CDR2 from the germline V gene are SQVTM and ANQGSEA.

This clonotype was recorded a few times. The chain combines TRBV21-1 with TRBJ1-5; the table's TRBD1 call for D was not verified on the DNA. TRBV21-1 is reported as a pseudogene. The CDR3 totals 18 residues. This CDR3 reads CASSDRGTQSYSNQPQHF. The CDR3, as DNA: TGTGCCAGCAGTGACCGCGGGACACAGAGTTATAGCAATCAGCCCCAGCATTTT.

The CDR3 coding sequence is TGCGCCAGCAGCTTGGATGTCAGCTCTAGCACAGATACGCAGTATTTT. It is translated as CASSLDVSSSTDTQYF. The chain is built from TRBV5-1 and TRBJ2-3, with D hard to call. Trimming pared 0 bases from V and 0 bases from J, leaving 11 bases between. Germline V CDR1 and CDR2: SGHRS, YFSETQ. The CDR3 consists of 16 residues.

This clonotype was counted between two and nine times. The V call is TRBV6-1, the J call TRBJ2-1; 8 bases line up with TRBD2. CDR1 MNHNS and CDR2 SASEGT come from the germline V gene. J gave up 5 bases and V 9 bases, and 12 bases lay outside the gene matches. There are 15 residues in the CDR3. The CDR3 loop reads CASWDAGGTDNEQFF. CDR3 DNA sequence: TGTGCCAGTTGGGACGCGGGGGGAACGGACAATGAGCAGTTCTTC.

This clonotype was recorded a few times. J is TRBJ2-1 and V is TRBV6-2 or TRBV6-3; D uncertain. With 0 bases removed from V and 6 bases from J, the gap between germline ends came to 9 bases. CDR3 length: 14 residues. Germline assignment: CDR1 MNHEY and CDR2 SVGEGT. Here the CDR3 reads CASSYSRDVNEQFF. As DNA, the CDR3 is TGTGCCAGCAGTTACTCGCGTGACGTCAATGAGCAGTTCTTC.

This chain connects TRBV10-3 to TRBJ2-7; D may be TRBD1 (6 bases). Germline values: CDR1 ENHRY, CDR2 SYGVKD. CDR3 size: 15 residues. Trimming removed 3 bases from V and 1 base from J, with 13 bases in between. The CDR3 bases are TGTGCCATCAGTGACCCCGGACAGCTATCCTACGAGCAGTACTTC. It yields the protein CAISDPGQLSYEQYF.

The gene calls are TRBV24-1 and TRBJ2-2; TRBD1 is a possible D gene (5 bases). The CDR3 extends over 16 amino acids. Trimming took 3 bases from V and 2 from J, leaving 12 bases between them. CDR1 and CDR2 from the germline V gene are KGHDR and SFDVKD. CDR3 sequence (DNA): TGTGCCACCAGTGATACGCTAGGGGCAAACACCGGGGAGCTGTTTTTT. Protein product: CATSDTLGANTGELFF.

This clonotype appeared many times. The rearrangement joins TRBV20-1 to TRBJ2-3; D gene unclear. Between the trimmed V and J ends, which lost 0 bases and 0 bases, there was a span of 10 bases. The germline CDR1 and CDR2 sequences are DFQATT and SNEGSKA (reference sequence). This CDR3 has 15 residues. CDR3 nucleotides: TGCAGTGCTAGAGATCCCGGGTCTAGCACAGATACGCAGTATTTT. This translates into CSARDPGSSTDTQYF.

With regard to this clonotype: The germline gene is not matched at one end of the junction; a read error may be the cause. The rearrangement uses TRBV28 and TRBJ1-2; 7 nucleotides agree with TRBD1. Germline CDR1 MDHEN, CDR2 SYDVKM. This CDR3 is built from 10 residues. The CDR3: CASRRGQFAF. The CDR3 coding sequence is TGTGCCAGCAGAAGGGGACAGTTTGCCTTC.

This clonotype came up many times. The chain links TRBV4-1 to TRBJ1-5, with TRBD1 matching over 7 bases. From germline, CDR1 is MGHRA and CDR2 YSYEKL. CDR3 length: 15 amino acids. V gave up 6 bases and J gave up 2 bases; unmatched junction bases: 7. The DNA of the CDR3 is TGCGCCAGCAGTTTCGCAGGGGGAGGCAATCAGCCCCAGCATTTT. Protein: CASSFAGGGNQPQHF.

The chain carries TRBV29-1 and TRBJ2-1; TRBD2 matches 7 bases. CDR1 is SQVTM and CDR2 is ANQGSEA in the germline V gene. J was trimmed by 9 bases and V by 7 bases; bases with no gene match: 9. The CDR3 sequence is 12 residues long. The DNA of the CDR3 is TGCAGCGCTACCTTAGGCGGGGGTGAGCAGTTCTTC. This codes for CSATLGGGEQFF.

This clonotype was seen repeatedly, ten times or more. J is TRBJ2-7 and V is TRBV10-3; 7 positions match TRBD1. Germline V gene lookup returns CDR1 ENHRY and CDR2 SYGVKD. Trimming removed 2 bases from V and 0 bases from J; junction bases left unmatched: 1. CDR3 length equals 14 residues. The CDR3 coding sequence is TGTGCCATCAGTGAGCGGGACAGCTCCTACGAGCAGTACTTC. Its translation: CAISERDSSYEQYF.

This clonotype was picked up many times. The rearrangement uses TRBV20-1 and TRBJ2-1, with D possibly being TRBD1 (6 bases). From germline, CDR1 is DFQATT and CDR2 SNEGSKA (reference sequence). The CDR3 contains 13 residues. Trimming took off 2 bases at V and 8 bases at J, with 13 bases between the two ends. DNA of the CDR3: TGCAGTGCTAGACGCCGGGACACCCATGAGCAGTTCTTC. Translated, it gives CSARRRDTHEQFF.

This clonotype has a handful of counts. The CDR3 protein is CASSLRQTSNYGYTF. CDR3 sequence (DNA): TGTGCCAGCAGTTTAAGGCAAACTTCTAACTATGGCTACACCTTC. V is TRBV12-3 or TRBV12-4 and J is TRBJ1-2, with unresolved D. V was clipped by 2 bases and J by 0 bases, with 10 bases between them. The CDR3 loop spans 15 amino acids.

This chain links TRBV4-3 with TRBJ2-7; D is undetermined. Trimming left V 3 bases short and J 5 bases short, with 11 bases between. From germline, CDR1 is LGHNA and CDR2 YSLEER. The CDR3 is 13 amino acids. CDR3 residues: CASSHSQGDEQYF. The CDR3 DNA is TGCGCCAGCAGCCACTCTCAAGGAGACGAGCAGTACTTC.

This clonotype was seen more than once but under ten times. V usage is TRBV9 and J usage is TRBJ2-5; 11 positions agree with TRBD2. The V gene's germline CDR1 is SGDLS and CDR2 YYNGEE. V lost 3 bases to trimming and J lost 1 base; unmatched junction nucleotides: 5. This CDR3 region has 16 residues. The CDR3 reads CASSGGTSGRQETQYF. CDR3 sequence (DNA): TGTGCCAGCAGCGGAGGGACTAGCGGACGCCAAGAGACCCAGTACTTC.

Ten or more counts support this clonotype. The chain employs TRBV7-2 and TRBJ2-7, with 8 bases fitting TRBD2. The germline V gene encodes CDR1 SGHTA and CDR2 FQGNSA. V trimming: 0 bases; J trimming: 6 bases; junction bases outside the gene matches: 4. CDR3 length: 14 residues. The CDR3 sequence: CASSLASGNREQYF. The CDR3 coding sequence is TGTGCCAGCAGCTTAGCTAGCGGGAATCGCGAGCAGTACTTC.

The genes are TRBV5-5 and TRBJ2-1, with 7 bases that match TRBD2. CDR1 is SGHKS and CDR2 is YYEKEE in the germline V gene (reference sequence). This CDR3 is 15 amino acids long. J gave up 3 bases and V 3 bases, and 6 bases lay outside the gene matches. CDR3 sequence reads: CASSYTGTIYNEQFF. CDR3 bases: TGTGCCAGCAGCTATACCGGGACTATCTACAATGAGCAGTTCTTC.